This TCR beta chain was identified in a study of CD8+ T cells in alopecia areata. At the level of the study: It was 6 to 18 months of tofacitinib, and then there were 6 months off drug.

This clone was recorded a few times. The antigen remains unidentified. RNA extraction was followed by reverse transcription into cDNA, which acted as the sequencing template. The repertoire was sequenced with immunoSEQ multiplex PCR; TCRdb's copy has only in-frame clones and lacks some. The data show 200,000 or so clones, with 35% to 40% seen just once and more than 0.4% held by the top ten. Germline V lookup: CDR1 SGHTA, CDR2 FQGNSA. Between the trimmed V and J ends, which lost 5 bases and 8 bases, there was a span of 22 bases. The CDR3 is 16 amino acids. Points from the study as a whole: Unlike in mice, where it was clearer, TCR sharing across patients was less clear, possibly HLA-related. Within the top 100, expanded CD8+ clones significantly decreased with tofacitinib, as did scalp clonality.

Treatment indicated: oral pan-JAK inhibitor, 5-10 mg twice daily. Punch biopsies of lesional scalp, plus peripheral blood, were taken from alopecia areata patients. The chain is built from TRBV7-2 and TRBJ2-1; D is tentatively TRBD1 or TRBD2 (5 bases each). This specimen consisted of CD4+ T cells sorted from blood, obtained at approximately week 34, from a patient treated with tofacitinib. This clonotype was sampled from a human donor with alopecia areata. The CDR3: CASSPSGTQNGHEQFF. CDR3 sequence (DNA): TGTGCCAGCAGCCCCTCCGGGACCCAAAACGGCCATGAGCAGTTCTTC. Full variable domain (rest looked up from reference TRBV7-2 and TRBJ2-1): GAGVSQSPSNKVTEKGKDVELRCDPISGHTALYWYRQSLGQGLEFLIYFQGNSAPDKSGLPSDRFSAERTGGSVSTLTIQRTQQEDSAVYLCASSPSGTQNGHEQFFGPGTRLTVL.